This TCR beta chain was found in a study of molecular identifiers for immune sequencing clone quantification. About the research overall: Naive CD8 cell RNA, from 20,000 or 100,000 cells, was split five ways in replicates, with four sequenced. Overall study findings and caveats: It was shown that clones above 20 RNA copies held over 98% of effector molecules, but under 1% in naive cells.

A single record per CDR3 protein comes from TCRdb applying MiXCR to the PCR reads. Of about 320,000 distinct CDR3 sequences listed, about a fifth are singletons. Per the germline V gene, CDR1 is MNHNS and CDR2 is SASEGT. Trimming removed 4 bases from V and 0 bases from J, with 14 bases in between. The CDR3 is 16 amino acids. Regarding this clonotype: The target antigen is unknown.

V usage is TRBV6-1 and J usage is TRBJ2-3; no clear D gene. The sample comprised naive CD8+ T cells from blood, with Jurkat cell RNA spiked in. Subset here: FACS-sorted CD8+CD4-CCR7+CD45RA+ naive T cells. This clonotype was sampled from a human donor in good health. Some libraries in this study had Jurkat cell RNA spiked in. CDR3 sequence reads: CASSAIKGPSTDTQYF. The DNA of the CDR3 is TGTGCCAGCAGTGCGATAAAGGGCCCGAGCACAGATACGCAGTATTTT.